The present entry profiles one T cell receptor beta chain with its context. Using immunoSEQ multiplex PCR, the repertoire was profiled, and TCRdb retains in-frame clones only, with some absent. The data hold 120,000 or so clones, with 85% to 95% observed a single time. This CDR3 contains 17 residues. V was pared by 0 bases and J by 1 base, with 11 bases between. Germline lookup yields CDR1 SGDLS and CDR2 YYNGEE. This entry is derived from a study of OX40 agonist ivuxolimab in advanced cancers. Study-level background: Subjects had a mean age of approximately 60 years, with a range of about 23 to 85; more than 75% were male.

This TCR derives from an adult with an advanced solid tumor such as melanoma, head and neck, liver or kidney cancer. This material consisted of CD4+ or CD8+ T cells sorted from blood, taken in a trial of the OX40 agonist ivuxolimab. The chain recombines TRBV9 with TRBJ2-6; possible D gene TRBD1, 5 bases. CDR3 nucleotide sequence: TGTGCCAGCAGCGTAGCCCCGACAGCATCTGGGGCCAACGTCCTGACTTTC. This sequence encodes CASSVAPTASGANVLTF.